What follows are 3 T cell receptor beta chains derived from one specimen sequenced in a study of CD8 T cells in Susac syndrome. Random hexamers were used to reverse transcribe an amount of roughly 0.45 to 1 ug RNA. Each CDR3 protein gets one entry after TCRdb re-called the immunoSEQ multiplex PCR reads with MiXCR. The sample gives about 250,000 distinct CDR3 sequences, around 95% of which show up once; 0.065% to 0.08% is in the top ten. The material sequenced was CD4+ T cells from PBMCs. The receptors shown here come from a human donor with multiple sclerosis.

The chain uses TRBV10-3 and TRBJ1-1; tentative D call: TRBD1 (5 bases). V was cut by 4 bases and J by 2 bases, with 11 bases left in between. CDR1 is ENHRY and CDR2 is SYGVKD in the germline V gene. This CDR3 region has 14 residues. CDR3 nucleotides: TGTGCCATCAGTGCCCCCCGGGACAACACTGAAGCTTTCTTT. Residues: CAISAPRDNTEAFF.

This clonotype appeared a single time. The rearrangement joins TRBV3-1 to TRBJ2-5, with D possibly being TRBD1 (5 bases). Trimming left V 4 bases short and J 3 bases short, with 15 bases between. CDR1 is LGHDT and CDR2 is YNNKEL in the germline V gene (reference sequence). The CDR3 sequence is 15 residues long. The CDR3 coding sequence is TGTGCCAGCAGCCCCCCCGACAGTCTAAAAGAGACCCAGTACTTC. Translated, it gives CASSPPDSLKETQYF.

This rearrangement joins TRBV7-9 to TRBJ2-5; D remains ambiguous. The germline gives CDR1 SEHNR, CDR2 FQNEAQ (reference sequence). This CDR3 is built from 15 residues. Trimming shortened V by 6 bases and J by 0 bases, and 14 bases separated the two germline ends. The CDR3 DNA is TGTGCCAGCAGACCCGGCTGGGTCGACCAAGAGACCCAGTACTTC. Residues: CASRPGWVDQETQYF.